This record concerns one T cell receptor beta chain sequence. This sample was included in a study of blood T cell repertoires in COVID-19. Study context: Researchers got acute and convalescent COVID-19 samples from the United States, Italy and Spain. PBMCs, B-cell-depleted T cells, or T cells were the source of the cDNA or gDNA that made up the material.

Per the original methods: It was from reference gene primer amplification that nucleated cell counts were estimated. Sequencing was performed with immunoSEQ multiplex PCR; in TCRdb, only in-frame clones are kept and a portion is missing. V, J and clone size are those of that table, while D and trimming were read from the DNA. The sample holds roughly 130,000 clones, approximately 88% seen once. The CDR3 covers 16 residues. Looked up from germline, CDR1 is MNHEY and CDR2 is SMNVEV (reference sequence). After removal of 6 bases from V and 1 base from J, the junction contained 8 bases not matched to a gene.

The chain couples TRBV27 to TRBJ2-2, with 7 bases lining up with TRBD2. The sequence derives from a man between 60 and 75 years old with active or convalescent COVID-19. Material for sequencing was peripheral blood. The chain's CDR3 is CASRRSGIGNTGELFF. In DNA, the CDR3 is TGTGCCAGCAGGAGAAGCGGGATAGGGAACACCGGGGAGCTGTTTTTT.